This TCR beta chain was sequenced during a study of blood T cell repertoires in COVID-19. There are 14 residues in the CDR3. Germline CDR1 reads MDHEN; CDR2 reads SYDVKM. With 5 bases removed from V and 4 bases from J, the gap between germline ends came to 14 bases. Original methodology: From reference gene primer amplification, estimates of nucleated cell counts were derived. TCRdb keeps only in-frame clones here, not all; method: immunoSEQ multiplex PCR. V, J and clone size are taken as reported in that table, and D and trimming were inferred from the DNA itself. Among around 300,000 clones listed, 70% to 90% were seen once.

The clonotype originates from a woman between 45 and 65 years old with active or convalescent COVID-19. Sequenced material: peripheral blood. V usage is TRBV28 and J usage is TRBJ1-2; possible D gene TRBD1, 6 bases. The DNA for the CDR3 is TGTGCCAGCAGTCCTCAGGGGTCCGTCTATGGCTACACCTTC. This sequence encodes CASSPQGSVYGYTF.